This TCR beta chain was sequenced during a study of blood T cell repertoires in COVID-19. Study as a whole: T cells, B-cell-depleted T cells, or PBMCs provided the cDNA or gDNA that served as material.

V was clipped by 3 bases and J by 4 bases; unmatched bases: 8. Germline-derived CDR1 and CDR2 are MDHEN and SYDVKM. This CDR3 comprises 15 residues. In the original workflow: Amplification of reference gene primers was used by the study to estimate nucleated cell counts. Some clones are missing from TCRdb's copy, which holds only in-frame ones; the method was immunoSEQ multiplex PCR. V, J and clone size are those of that table, while D and trimming were read from the DNA. Of around 340,000 clones in the sample, 80% to 90% are singletons; the top ten hold approximately 4.4%. Input material: PBMCs or T cells enriched from blood (not recorded which). This receptor was identified in a woman aged 40-49 years with acute COVID-19. The chain links TRBV28 to TRBJ1-2, with TRBD1 identical over 7 bases. DNA for the CDR3: TGTGCCAGCAGTTTGGGGACAGCTCTAAGCTATGGCTACACCTTC. Translating it yields CASSLGTALSYGYTF.